This TCR beta chain derives from a study of CD8+ T cells in alopecia areata. Study background: Treated patients received oral tofacitinib, 5 to 10 mg twice daily. Severity scores in treated patients reflected the percentage of scalp affected. Study-level findings and limits: For patients receiving tofacitinib, scalp clonality and expanded CD8+ clones among the top 100 significantly decreased.

Once RNA had been extracted, it was reverse transcribed into cDNA to act as the sequencing template. The table came from immunoSEQ multiplex PCR; TCRdb's copy has only in-frame clones and leaves some out. In the table there are 270,000 or so clones, 58% of which are singletons. This sample's treatment: oral pan-JAK inhibitor, 5-10 mg twice daily. Those with alopecia areata gave lesional scalp punch biopsies and peripheral blood. With regard to this clone: Antigen unknown.

The CDR3 has 16 residues. The ends lost 5 bases at V and 2 bases at J; junction bases unmatched: 12. Germline V lookup: CDR1 SGHTA, CDR2 FQGNSA. The sequences come from CD4+ T cells sorted from blood, collected at week 24, from a patient treated with tofacitinib. This chain joins TRBV7-2 and TRBJ2-7, with TRBD1 matching over 7 bases. The receptor's source is a human donor with alopecia areata. In nucleotides, the CDR3 is TGTGCCAGCAGCGAGTCACCGACAGGGTTCCCCTACGAGCAGTACTTC. Encoded protein: CASSESPTGFPYEQYF.